The 6 T cell receptor beta chains presented below share a single source sample, sequenced in a study of neoadjuvant anti-PD-1 for oral cavity cancer. Time point of the sample: after neoadjuvant nivolumab, at surgical resection. Measured with immunoSEQ multiplex PCR; TCRdb has only the in-frame clones, and not every one. The sample has around 35,000 clones; roughly 35% are singletons. Source: tumor tissue, taken after nivolumab (anti-PD-1) treatment. These receptors were taken from a person between 35 and 79 years old with oral cavity squamous cell carcinoma.

This clone was observed a single time. The gene calls are TRBV5-1 and TRBJ2-7; a possible D gene is TRBD1 (6 bases). In germline, CDR1 is SGHRS, CDR2 YFSETQ. The CDR3 runs 18 residues. The ends were cut back, 0 bases at V and 2 bases at J, with 21 bases in the middle. In DNA, the CDR3 is TGCGCCAGCAGCTTGGGCTACCGATCCGGGACAACCACCTACGAGCAGTACTTC. Its translation: CASSLGYRSGTTTYEQYF. Full variable domain (rest looked up from reference TRBV5-1 and TRBJ2-7): KAGVTQTPRYLIKTRGQQVTLSCSPISGHRSVSWYQQTPGQGLQFLFEYFSETQRNKGNFPGRFSGRQFSNSRSEMNVSTLELGDSALYLCASSLGYRSGTTTYEQYFGPGTRLTVT.

The chain joins TRBV14 to TRBJ2-1; D possibly matches TRBD1 or TRBD2 (5 bases each). CDR3 size: 15 residues. Deletions cut 4 bases from V and 0 bases from J, with 10 bases between. Germline-derived CDR1 and CDR2 are SGHDN and FVKESK. DNA of the CDR3: TGTGCCAGCAGCCGGGACCTGAGCTCCTACAATGAGCAGTTCTTC. It encodes CASSRDLSSYNEQFF.

The genes are TRBV18 and TRBJ1-1, with TRBD1 matching 7 bases. Germline lookup yields CDR1 KGHSH and CDR2 LQKENI. The CDR3 runs 14 residues. V gave up 1 base and J gave up 3 bases; unmatched junction bases: 2. The DNA of the CDR3 is TGTGCCAGCTCACCACAAGGACAGGACACTGAAGCTTTCTTT. This gives the protein CASSPQGQDTEAFF. Using reference TRBV18 and TRBJ1-1 for the parts outside the CDR3, the full variable domain is NAGVMQNPRHLVRRRGQEARLRCSPMKGHSHVYWYRQLPEEGLKFMVYLQKENIIDESGMPKERFSAEFPKEGPSILRIQQVVRGDSAAYFCASSPQGQDTEAFFGQGTRLTVV.

Many counts were recorded for this clone. This chain joins TRBV30 and TRBJ2-3; 9 bases match TRBD1. The V segment lost 3 bases and the J segment 2 bases; nucleotides outside the gene matches: 3. The germline gives CDR1 GTSNPN, CDR2 SVGIG (reference sequence). This CDR3 has 14 residues. CDR3 coding DNA: TGTGCCTGGAGGGGGACAGGGTTCACAGATACGCAGTATTTT. Translated, it gives CAWRGTGFTDTQYF.

The rearrangement uses TRBV28 and TRBJ2-2; 10 bases agree with TRBD2. The CDR3 contains 14 residues. The trim removed 6 bases at V and 6 bases at J, leaving 4 bases unmatched. The germline gives CDR1 MDHEN, CDR2 SYDVKM. In nucleotides, the CDR3 is TGTGCCAGCAGCCTAGCGGGAGAGCCCGGGGAGCTGTTTTTT. Amino acid sequence: CASSLAGEPGELFF.

The CDR3 is CASSQGQANTGELFF. In DNA, the CDR3 is TGTGCCAGCAGCCAGGGACAGGCTAACACCGGGGAGCTGTTTTTT. The rearrangement uses TRBV7-6 and TRBJ2-2, with 8 bases identical to TRBD1. Germline V gene sequence: CDR1 SGHVS, CDR2 FNYEAQ. The CDR3 runs to 15 residues. With V trimmed by 5 bases and J by 2 bases, 4 bases remained unmatched.